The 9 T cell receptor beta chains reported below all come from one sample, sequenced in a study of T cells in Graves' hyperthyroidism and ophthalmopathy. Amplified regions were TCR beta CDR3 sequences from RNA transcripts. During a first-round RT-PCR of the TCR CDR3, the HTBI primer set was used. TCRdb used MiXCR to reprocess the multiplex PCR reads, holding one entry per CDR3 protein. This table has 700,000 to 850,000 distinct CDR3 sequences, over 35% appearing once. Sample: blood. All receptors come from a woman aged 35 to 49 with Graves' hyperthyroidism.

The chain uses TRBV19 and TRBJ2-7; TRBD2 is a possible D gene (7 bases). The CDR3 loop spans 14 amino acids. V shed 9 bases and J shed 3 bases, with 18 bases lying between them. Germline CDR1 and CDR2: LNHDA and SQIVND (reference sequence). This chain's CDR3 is CASSYRGAGYEQYF. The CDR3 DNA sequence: TGTGCCAGCAGTTATCGGGGGGCTGGCTACGAGCAGTACTTC. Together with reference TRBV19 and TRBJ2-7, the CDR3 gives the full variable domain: DGGITQSPKYLFRKEGQNVTLSCEQNLNHDAMYWYRQDPGQGLRLIYYSQIVNDFQKGDIAEGYSVSREKKESFPLTVTSAQKNPTAFYLCASSYRGAGYEQYFGPGTRLTVT.

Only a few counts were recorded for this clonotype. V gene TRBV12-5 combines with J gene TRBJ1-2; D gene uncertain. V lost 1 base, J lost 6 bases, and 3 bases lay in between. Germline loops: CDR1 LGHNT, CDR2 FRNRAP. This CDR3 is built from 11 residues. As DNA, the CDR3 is TGTGCTAGTGGTTTGGGGGATGGCTACACCTTC. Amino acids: CASGLGDGYTF. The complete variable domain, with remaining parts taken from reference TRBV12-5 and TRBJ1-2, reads DARVTQTPRHKVTEMGQEVTMRCQPILGHNTVFWYRQTMMQGLELLAYFRNRAPLDDSGMPKDRFSAEMPDATLATLKIQPSEPRDSAVYFCASGLGDGYTFGSGTRLTVV.

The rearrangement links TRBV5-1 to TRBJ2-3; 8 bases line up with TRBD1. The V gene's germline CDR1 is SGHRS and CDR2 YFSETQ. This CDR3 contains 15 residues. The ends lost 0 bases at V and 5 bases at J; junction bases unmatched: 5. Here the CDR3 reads CASSLVQGAGDTQYF. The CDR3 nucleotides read TGCGCCAGCAGCTTGGTCCAGGGGGCAGGAGATACGCAGTATTTT.

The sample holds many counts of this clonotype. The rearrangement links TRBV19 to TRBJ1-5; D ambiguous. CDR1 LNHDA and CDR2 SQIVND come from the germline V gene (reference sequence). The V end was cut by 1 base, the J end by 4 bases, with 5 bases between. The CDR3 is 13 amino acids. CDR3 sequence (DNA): TGTGCCAGTAGTATAGGCCAGAATCAGCCCCAGCATTTT. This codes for CASSIGQNQPQHF.

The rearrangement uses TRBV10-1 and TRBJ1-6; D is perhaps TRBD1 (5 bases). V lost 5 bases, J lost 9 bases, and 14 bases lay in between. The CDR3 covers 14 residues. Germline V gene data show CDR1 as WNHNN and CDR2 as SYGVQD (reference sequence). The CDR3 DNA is TGCGCCAGCAGTACCGGGACGGCAACTTCACCCCTCCACTTT. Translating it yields CASSTGTATSPLHF.

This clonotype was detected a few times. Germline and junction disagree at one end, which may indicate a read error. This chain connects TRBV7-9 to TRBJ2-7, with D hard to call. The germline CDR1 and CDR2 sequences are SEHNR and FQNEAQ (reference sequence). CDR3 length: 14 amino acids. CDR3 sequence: CASSFYGTSDEQYF. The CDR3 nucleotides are TGTGCCAGCAGTTTCTACGGTACCTCCGACGAGCAGTACTTC.

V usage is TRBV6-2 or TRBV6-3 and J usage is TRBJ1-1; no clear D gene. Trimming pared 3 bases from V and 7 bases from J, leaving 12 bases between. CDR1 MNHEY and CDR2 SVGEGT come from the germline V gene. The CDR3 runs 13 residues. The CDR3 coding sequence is TGTGCCAGCAGTTATGAGGACCCTGTTGAAGCTTTCTTT. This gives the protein CASSYEDPVEAFF.

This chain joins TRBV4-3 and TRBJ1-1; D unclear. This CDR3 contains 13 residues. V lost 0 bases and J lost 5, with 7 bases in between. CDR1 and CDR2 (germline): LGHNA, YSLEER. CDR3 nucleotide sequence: TGCGCCAGCAGCCAAGAGTGGGGAACTGAAGCTTTCTTT. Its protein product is CASSQEWGTEAFF.

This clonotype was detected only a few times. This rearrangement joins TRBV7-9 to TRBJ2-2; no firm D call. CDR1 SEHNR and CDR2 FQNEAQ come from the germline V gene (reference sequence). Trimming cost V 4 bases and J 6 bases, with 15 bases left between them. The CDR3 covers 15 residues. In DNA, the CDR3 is TGTGCCAGCAGCTCTATCCTCATGTTGTCCGGGGAGCTGTTTTTT. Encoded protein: CASSSILMLSGELFF.